This entry features one T cell receptor beta chain sequence. The source of the sample is a study of blood T cell repertoires in COVID-19. About the research overall: The United States, Italy and Spain were the sources of the acute and convalescent COVID-19 samples. Sample material is recorded as cDNA or gDNA derived from T cells, B-cell-depleted T cells, or PBMCs.

Original processing methods: By means of reference gene primer amplification, nucleated cell counts were estimated. Clones were sequenced by immunoSEQ multiplex PCR, and TCRdb holds only the in-frame ones, with some missing. V and J calls and clone size are copied from that table; D and trimming were computed from the DNA. The sample yields 100,000 to 150,000 clones, about 88% seen once. The V gene's germline CDR1 is SGHKS and CDR2 YYEKEE (reference sequence). The ends were cut back, 4 bases at V and 2 bases at J, with 16 bases in the middle. This CDR3 contains 15 residues. The specimen was peripheral blood. This clonotype originated in a woman older than 75 with acute or convalescent COVID-19. This chain joins TRBV5-5 and TRBJ2-7; possibly TRBD1 for D (6 bases). CDR3 in DNA: TGTGCCAGCAGCAGCACAGGGTCAGGGACCTACGAGCAGTACTTC. The encoded protein is CASSSTGSGTYEQYF.